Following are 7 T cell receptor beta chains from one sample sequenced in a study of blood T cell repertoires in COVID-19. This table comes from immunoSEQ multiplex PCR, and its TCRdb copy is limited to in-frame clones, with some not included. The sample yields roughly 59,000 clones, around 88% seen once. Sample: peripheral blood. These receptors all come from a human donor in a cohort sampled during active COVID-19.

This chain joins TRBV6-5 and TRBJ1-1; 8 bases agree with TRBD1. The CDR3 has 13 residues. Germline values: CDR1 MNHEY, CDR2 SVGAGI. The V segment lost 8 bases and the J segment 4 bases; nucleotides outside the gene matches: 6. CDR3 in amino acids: CASGRQGTTEAFF. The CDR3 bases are TGTGCCAGCGGTAGACAGGGGACCACTGAAGCTTTCTTT.

CDR3 amino acids: CASSQAWGGGPTREQYF. The DNA for the CDR3 is TGCGCCAGCAGTCAAGCTTGGGGGGGAGGGCCAACGCGAGAGCAGTACTTC. The chain is built from TRBV23-1 and TRBJ2-7; TRBD2 aligns across 7 bases. TRBV23-1 has ORF status, its function being uncertain. Trimming cost V 2 bases and J 7 bases; bases outside gene matches: 17. The CDR3 has 17 amino acids.

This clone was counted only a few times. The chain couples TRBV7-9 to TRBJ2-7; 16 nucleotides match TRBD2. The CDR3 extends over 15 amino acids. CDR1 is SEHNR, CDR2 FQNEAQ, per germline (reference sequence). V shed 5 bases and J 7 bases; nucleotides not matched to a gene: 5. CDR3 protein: CASSPGTSGREEQYF. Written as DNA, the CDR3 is TGTGCCAGCAGCCCTGGGACTAGCGGGAGGGAGGAGCAGTACTTC.

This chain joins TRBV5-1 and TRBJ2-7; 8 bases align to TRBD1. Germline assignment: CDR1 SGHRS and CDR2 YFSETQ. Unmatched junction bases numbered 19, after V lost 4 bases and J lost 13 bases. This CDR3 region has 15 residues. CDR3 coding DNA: TGCGCCAGCAGCGTTACCGGCCTCGGACAGGGCCAACTATACTTC. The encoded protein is CASSVTGLGQGQLYF.

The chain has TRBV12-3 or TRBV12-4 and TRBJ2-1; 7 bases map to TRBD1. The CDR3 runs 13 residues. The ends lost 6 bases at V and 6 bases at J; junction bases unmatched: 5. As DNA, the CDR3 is TGTGCCAGCAGCTCGACAGGGCTCAATGAGCAGTTCTTC. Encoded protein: CASSSTGLNEQFF.

The DNA for the CDR3 is TGTGCCATCAGTGAGGTAGCGGGGGGCCCCTACGAGCAGTACTTC. It encodes CAISEVAGGPYEQYF. V usage is TRBV10-3 and J usage is TRBJ2-7; 10 nucleotides line up with TRBD2. Germline V gene sequence: CDR1 ENHRY, CDR2 SYGVKD. This CDR3 is built from 15 residues. V lost 2 bases to trimming and J lost 2 bases; unmatched junction nucleotides: 3.

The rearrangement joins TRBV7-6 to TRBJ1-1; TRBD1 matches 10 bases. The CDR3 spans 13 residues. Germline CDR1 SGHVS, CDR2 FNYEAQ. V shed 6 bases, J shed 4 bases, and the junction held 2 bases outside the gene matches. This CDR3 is CASSGDRGTEAFF. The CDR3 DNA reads TGTGCCAGCAGTGGGGACAGGGGCACTGAAGCTTTCTTT.